This TCR beta chain came from a study of early T cells in non-severe SARS-CoV-2 infection (dated by TCRdb to the early 2020s). Context from the whole study: Because TCR sequencing was done on bulk RNA from unsorted whole blood, the alpha and beta chains could not be paired.

As encoded in the germline V gene, CDR1 is LGHNT while CDR2 is FRNRAP. There are 15 amino acids in the CDR3, from cysteine to phenylalanine inclusive. The retained sequence is limited to the CDR3, 45 bases, with the frame set at the first base. The trim is 7 bases for V and 4 bases for J, with a gap of 17 bases between the germline ends. Set within a cohort of healthcare workers in London, UK, this nested case-control study involved weekly PCR testing of nasopharyngeal swabs along with blood sampling. Healthcare workers were recruited during the week of the UK lockdown, between 23 and 31 March 2020, and followed weekly for up to about 15 weeks. The library was built by means of 5' RACE. Data came from a NextSeq 500. Unique molecular identifiers were attached to individual cDNA molecules in the TCR library protocol so that sequencing error and PCR bias could be corrected. Sequencing covered both TCR alpha and beta chains, and within each sample the abundances of alpha and beta sequences were tightly co-correlated. Turning to the authors' computational methods: Decombinator V4 was used to annotate TCR sequences for V gene, J gene and CDR3. Expanded TCRs were defined as changing significantly between any two time points under a Poisson model with p below 0.0001. Abundances of TCRs were expressed as counts per million after normalisation to the total number of TCRs sequenced in each sample. TRAV1-2 paired with TRAJ12, TRAJ20 or TRAJ33 defined MAIT TCRs, while TRAV10 paired with TRAJ18 defined iNKT TCRs. VDJdb, accessed 1 November 2021, was searched for CMV, EBV and SARS-CoV-2 annotated TCRs, excluding TCRs annotated for multiple antigens. The public sequencing data were trimmed at Q25 with fastp and processed into clonotypes with MiXCR by TCRdb, which kept only in-frame beta chains. One record per CDR3 amino acid sequence lists the most common genes and DNA. These V and J calls derive from TCRdb rather than the authors' analysis. This sample lists tens of thousands of distinct CDR3 sequences; roughly 8% were detected once. 3.5% to 4.5% of the sample lies in the top ten.

Overall study results and their limits: VDJdb matching was skewed toward anti-spike CD8 responses and likely underestimated virus-specific expansions by missing private and CD4 specificities.

Many counts were recorded for this clonotype. Its antigen is not yet known. Qualities for individual bases were not recorded, and no much larger clone is one base off. This clonotype was obtained from an adult who was a healthcare worker with PCR-confirmed SARS-CoV-2 infection or an uninfected control (not recorded which). The chain is encoded by TRBV12-5 joined to TRBJ2-1; no confident D gene assignment can be made. Sequencing was done on a sample of whole blood. For the CDR3, the sequence is CASALWQYQYNEQFF. Read as DNA, the sequence is TGTGCTAGTGCCTTGTGGCAGTATCAATACAATGAGCAGTTCTTC.